A selection of T cell receptor beta chains follows, all from one sample in a study of T cell repertoires in cytomegalovirus infection. MiXCR, run by TCRdb on the reads, gives a single entry per CDR3 protein. The table lists under 850,000 distinct CDR3 sequences, roughly a third of them singletons. The material sequenced was PBMCs. All receptors come from a human donor in good health (CMV status not recorded). Some clones in this sample may be carry-over from other donors' samples. The CDR3 runs from the conserved cysteine through the conserved F or W. Fields, in order: V gene, D gene, clone size, J gene, CDR3 DNA, CDR3 protein. A D gene is named only where the DNA matches it firmly. Size is omitted from some rows. Given values are once, few, many or a class for expanded clones.

v_gene: TRBV6-5; d_gene: TRBD1; abundance: NA; j_gene: TRBJ2-5; CDR3nt: TGTGCCAGCAGTTACGGGGCAGGGGGCGCGGAGACCCAGTACTTC; CDR3aa: CASSYGAGGAETQYF
v_gene: TRBV6-6; d_gene: TRBD1; abundance: NA; j_gene: TRBJ1-5; CDR3nt: TGTGCCCGCTCCTGGGACAGGGGGCGTAGTCAGCCCCAGCGTTTT; CDR3aa: CARSWDRGRSQPQRF
v_gene: TRBV11-2; d_gene: TRBD2; abundance: many; j_gene: TRBJ2-1; CDR3nt: TGTGCCAGCAGCTTTAGCGGGAGCCACAATGAGCAGTTCTTC; CDR3aa: CASSFSGSHNEQFF
v_gene: TRBV12-3/TRBV12-4; d_gene: NA; abundance: NA; j_gene: TRBJ1-1; CDR3nt: TGTGTCAGCAGGGCGCTCCCGGGGACTGAAGCTTTCTTT; CDR3aa: CVSRALPGTEAFF
v_gene: TRBV12-3/TRBV12-4; d_gene: TRBD1; abundance: NA; j_gene: TRBJ1-2; CDR3nt: TGTGCCAGCAGTCCACTCCAGGGGGCAGAGAACTATGGCTACACCTTC; CDR3aa: CASSPLQGAENYGYTF
v_gene: TRBV12-3/TRBV12-4; d_gene: TRBD2; abundance: NA; j_gene: TRBJ2-5; CDR3nt: TGTGCCAGCAGTTTAGTGGCTAGCGGGGAAGAGACCCAGTACTTC; CDR3aa: CASSLVASGEETQYF
v_gene: TRBV20-1; d_gene: TRBD1; abundance: once; j_gene: TRBJ1-5; CDR3nt: TGCAGTGCTAGGGGGACAGGGTGGAACAATCAGACCCAGCATTTT; CDR3aa: CSARGTGWNNQTQHF
v_gene: TRBV12-3/TRBV12-4; d_gene: NA; abundance: NA; j_gene: TRBJ1-5; CDR3nt: TGTGCCAGCATCCTGGGGGGGATTAGCAATCAGCCCCAGCATTTT; CDR3aa: CASILGGISNQPQHF
v_gene: TRBV7-6; d_gene: NA; abundance: NA; j_gene: TRBJ1-1; CDR3nt: TGTGCCAGCAGCTTTTATTCGGGGGCCGCTTCCAACACTGAAGCTTTCTTT; CDR3aa: CASSFYSGAASNTEAFF
v_gene: TRBV7-8; d_gene: TRBD1; abundance: many; j_gene: TRBJ1-6; CDR3nt: TGTGCCAGCAGCTTAGAGACAGGGTTCTCGTCCTATAATTCACCCCTCCACTTT; CDR3aa: CASSLETGFSSYNSPLHF
v_gene: TRBV11-1; d_gene: NA; abundance: NA; j_gene: TRBJ2-7; CDR3nt: TGTGCCAGCACATCGGTGGCGTACTCCTACGAGCAGTACTTC; CDR3aa: CASTSVAYSYEQYF
v_gene: TRBV5-6; d_gene: TRBD1; abundance: few; j_gene: TRBJ2-5; CDR3nt: TGTGCCAGCAGCTTTGGTTCGGGACAGGGTGATACCCAGTACTTC; CDR3aa: CASSFGSGQGDTQYF
v_gene: TRBV7-8; d_gene: NA; abundance: few; j_gene: TRBJ1-4; CDR3nt: TGTGCCAGCAGCTCCTTACTCCAGCCGGCCCTGGGGCCGACTAATGAAAAACTGTTTTTT; CDR3aa: CASSSLLQPALGPTNEKLFF
v_gene: TRBV12-3/TRBV12-4; d_gene: NA; abundance: NA; j_gene: TRBJ1-5; CDR3nt: TGTGCCAGCAGTTTCCAGGACAGAGTAAATCAGCCCCAGCATTTT; CDR3aa: CASSFQDRVNQPQHF
v_gene: TRBV6-5; d_gene: NA; abundance: NA; j_gene: TRBJ1-1; CDR3nt: TGTGCCAGCAGTCATGGGCAGACAAGAGTTGAAGCTTTCTTT; CDR3aa: CASSHGQTRVEAFF
v_gene: TRBV27; d_gene: TRBD1; abundance: NA; j_gene: TRBJ2-5; CDR3nt: TGTGCCCGCAGCTTCCGCGGACAGGGTCAGGAGACCCAGTACTTC; CDR3aa: CARSFRGQGQETQYF
v_gene: TRBV28; d_gene: NA; abundance: NA; j_gene: TRBJ1-6; CDR3nt: TGTGCCAGCAACCTCAGAGGACCCCTCCACTTT; CDR3aa: CASNLRGPLHF
v_gene: TRBV28; d_gene: TRBD2; abundance: NA; j_gene: TRBJ2-1; CDR3nt: TGTTCAAGCAGAGGGGCGGGGGGGCTGAAACCAACCCGTGGACATGAGCAGTTCTTC; CDR3aa: CSSRGAGGLKPTRGHEQFF
v_gene: TRBV19; d_gene: TRBD2; abundance: NA; j_gene: TRBJ2-1; CDR3nt: TGTGCCAGTAGTACCCAGCGGGGGGGCCTTTGGGAGCAGTTCTTC; CDR3aa: CASSTQRGGLWEQFF
v_gene: TRBV7-8; d_gene: NA; abundance: NA; j_gene: TRBJ2-2; CDR3nt: TGTGCCAGCCCGAGGGACACCGGGGAGCTGTTTTTT; CDR3aa: CASPRDTGELFF
v_gene: TRBV6-6; d_gene: NA; abundance: NA; j_gene: TRBJ1-2; CDR3nt: TGTGCCAGCAGTCACTCGAGTCTTCCACCGAGCTACACCTTC; CDR3aa: CASSHSSLPPSYTF
v_gene: TRBV28; d_gene: NA; abundance: NA; j_gene: TRBJ2-3; CDR3nt: TGTGCCACCTCCCCGGGACAAGGAGTGTCAGATACGCAGTATTTT; CDR3aa: CATSPGQGVSDTQYF
v_gene: TRBV10-3; d_gene: NA; abundance: once; j_gene: TRBJ1-6; CDR3nt: TGTGCCCACAGTCGTGCGGGGTATAATTCACCCCTCCACTTT; CDR3aa: CAHSRAGYNSPLHF
v_gene: TRBV10-3; d_gene: TRBD2; abundance: few; j_gene: TRBJ2-1; CDR3nt: TGTGCCATCGGGCCTAGCGGGAGGCCATACAATGAGCAGTTCTTC; CDR3aa: CAIGPSGRPYNEQFF
v_gene: TRBV5-1; d_gene: TRBD2; abundance: NA; j_gene: TRBJ2-1; CDR3nt: TGCGCCAGCAGCTTGGAGCGGGATTTGTACAATGAGCAGTTCTTC; CDR3aa: CASSLERDLYNEQFF
v_gene: TRBV4-1; d_gene: TRBD1; abundance: NA; j_gene: TRBJ1-5; CDR3nt: TGCGCCACCAAACCCCAGACAGGGGATAATCAGCCCCAGCATTTT; CDR3aa: CATKPQTGDNQPQHF
v_gene: TRBV11-2; d_gene: TRBD2; abundance: NA; j_gene: TRBJ2-1; CDR3nt: TGTGCCAGCAGCCCCGGACTAGCGGGCCGAAGCTCCTACAATGAGCAGTTCTTC; CDR3aa: CASSPGLAGRSSYNEQFF
v_gene: TRBV4-1; d_gene: NA; abundance: few; j_gene: TRBJ1-1; CDR3nt: TGCGCCAGCAGCCAATACGGTTCGGGGTTGAACACTGAAGCTTTCTTT; CDR3aa: CASSQYGSGLNTEAFF
v_gene: TRBV27; d_gene: NA; abundance: NA; j_gene: TRBJ2-1; CDR3nt: TGTGCCAGCAGTCTTTCCGGGGGACTAGGGGGCGAGCAGTTCTTC; CDR3aa: CASSLSGGLGGEQFF
v_gene: TRBV30; d_gene: TRBD1; abundance: few; j_gene: TRBJ1-2; CDR3nt: TGTGCCTGGAGTACCGGGACAGGCTATGGCTACACCTTC; CDR3aa: CAWSTGTGYGYTF
v_gene: TRBV19; d_gene: TRBD2; abundance: few; j_gene: TRBJ2-1; CDR3nt: TGTGCCAGTAGTGAGGGGACTAGCGTTTACAATGAGCAGTTCTTC; CDR3aa: CASSEGTSVYNEQFF
v_gene: TRBV30; d_gene: NA; abundance: NA; j_gene: TRBJ2-1; CDR3nt: TGTGCCTGGAACTGGGGGGTCGTCTACAATGAGCAGTTCTTC; CDR3aa: CAWNWGVVYNEQFF
v_gene: TRBV7-4; d_gene: NA; abundance: NA; j_gene: TRBJ2-7; CDR3nt: TGTGCCAGCAGCGGAGGCTTGGACCGTACCTACGAGCAGTACTTC; CDR3aa: CASSGGLDRTYEQYF
v_gene: TRBV15; d_gene: TRBD2; abundance: few; j_gene: TRBJ2-1; CDR3nt: TGTGCCACCAGCAGATCTAGCGGGGCCCACAATGAGCAGTTCTTC; CDR3aa: CATSRSSGAHNEQFF
v_gene: TRBV12-3/TRBV12-4; d_gene: TRBD1; abundance: few; j_gene: TRBJ2-2; CDR3nt: TGTGCCAGCAGTCCCAGACAGGGGACCACCGGGGAGCTGTTTTTT; CDR3aa: CASSPRQGTTGELFF
v_gene: TRBV10-3; d_gene: NA; abundance: NA; j_gene: TRBJ2-1; CDR3nt: TGTGCCATCAGTGAGTCGAACTTTGGACTCGGAGGGATATACAATGAGCAGTTCTTC; CDR3aa: CAISESNFGLGGIYNEQFF
v_gene: TRBV6-5; d_gene: TRBD2; abundance: NA; j_gene: TRBJ2-1; CDR3nt: TGTGCCAGCAGCCAGACCCGACTAGCCCAGAATGAGCAGTTCTTC; CDR3aa: CASSQTRLAQNEQFF
v_gene: TRBV27; d_gene: TRBD1; abundance: few; j_gene: TRBJ1-2; CDR3nt: TGTGCCAGCAGGGAACATCTCGGACAGGGGGTAAACTATGGCTACACCTTC; CDR3aa: CASREHLGQGVNYGYTF
v_gene: TRBV5-4; d_gene: NA; abundance: few; j_gene: TRBJ2-1; CDR3nt: TGTGCCAGCAGCTTGGCAGGGGCGGGGTTATACAATGAGCAGTTCTTC; CDR3aa: CASSLAGAGLYNEQFF
v_gene: TRBV7-2; d_gene: TRBD1; abundance: NA; j_gene: TRBJ2-6; CDR3nt: TGTGCCAGCAGCTCGACAGGGGCAGCTGGGGCCAACGTCCTGACTTTC; CDR3aa: CASSSTGAAGANVLTF
v_gene: TRBV7-2; d_gene: TRBD2; abundance: few; j_gene: TRBJ2-1; CDR3nt: TGTGCCAGCAGCGTCGCCGGGACTAGCGAAAGGATTGAGCAGTTCTTC; CDR3aa: CASSVAGTSERIEQFF
v_gene: TRBV14; d_gene: NA; abundance: once; j_gene: TRBJ2-7; CDR3nt: TGTGCCAGCAGCCAATACTTAGGACCCTACGAGCAGTACTTC; CDR3aa: CASSQYLGPYEQYF
v_gene: TRBV19; d_gene: NA; abundance: few; j_gene: TRBJ2-7; CDR3nt: TGTGCCAGCCGACCTGAACTTAGCTCCTACGAGCAGTACTTC; CDR3aa: CASRPELSSYEQYF
v_gene: TRBV7-2; d_gene: TRBD1; abundance: many; j_gene: TRBJ1-1; CDR3nt: TGTGCCAGCAGTTTTGGACAGGGCACTGAAGCTTTCTTT; CDR3aa: CASSFGQGTEAFF
v_gene: TRBV7-8; d_gene: TRBD2; abundance: few; j_gene: TRBJ2-1; CDR3nt: TGTGCCAGCAGCTTAGTAGCGGGGGCTTTTGGGACCTACAATGAGCAGTTCTTC; CDR3aa: CASSLVAGAFGTYNEQFF
v_gene: TRBV7-6; d_gene: TRBD1; abundance: many; j_gene: TRBJ1-1; CDR3nt: TGTGCCAGCAGCGTCAGAGGGGGCTTCGTGAACACTGAAGCTTTCTTT; CDR3aa: CASSVRGGFVNTEAFF
v_gene: TRBV7-2; d_gene: NA; abundance: few; j_gene: TRBJ2-1; CDR3nt: TGTGCCAGCAGCTTAGCCACCATATTCAATGAGCAGTTCTTC; CDR3aa: CASSLATIFNEQFF
v_gene: TRBV5-5; d_gene: TRBD1; abundance: NA; j_gene: TRBJ2-3; CDR3nt: TGTGCCAGCAGCTTGGGACAGGGACGATACACAGATACGCAGTATTTT; CDR3aa: CASSLGQGRYTDTQYF
v_gene: TRBV19; d_gene: NA; abundance: NA; j_gene: TRBJ1-5; CDR3nt: TGTGCCAGTAGTAAACAAGAGGGGGGGCCCCGGAGCAATCAGCCCCAGCATTTT; CDR3aa: CASSKQEGGPRSNQPQHF
v_gene: TRBV11-2; d_gene: NA; abundance: NA; j_gene: TRBJ2-1; CDR3nt: TGTGCCAGCAGCCCTCTCCCCTCCTACAATGAGCAGTTCTTC; CDR3aa: CASSPLPSYNEQFF
v_gene: TRBV7-9; d_gene: NA; abundance: NA; j_gene: TRBJ2-1; CDR3nt: TGTGCCAGCAGCCGGAGCGGAGCCTACAATGAGCAGTTCTTC; CDR3aa: CASSRSGAYNEQFF
v_gene: TRBV4-1; d_gene: NA; abundance: NA; j_gene: TRBJ1-1; CDR3nt: TGCGCCAGCAGCCAAGTTATGGGTTCGGAAGCTTTCTTT; CDR3aa: CASSQVMGSEAFF
v_gene: TRBV7-2; d_gene: TRBD2; abundance: many; j_gene: TRBJ2-1; CDR3nt: TGTGCCAGCAGCTTAGTCTTCTCGGACCCGATTACGTCCGGGCGGGGGAGAATGGATGAGCAGTTCTTC; CDR3aa: CASSLVFSDPITSGRGRMDEQFF
v_gene: TRBV6-8; d_gene: TRBD2; abundance: NA; j_gene: TRBJ2-6; CDR3nt: TGTGCCAGCAGTGGCGGGACTAGCGGGGTCTCTGGGGCCAACGTCCCGACTTTC; CDR3aa: CASSGGTSGVSGANVPTF